These 32 T cell receptor beta chains were all obtained from the same sample, sequenced in a study of yellow fever vaccine responses in identical twins. TCRdb ran MiXCR on the RT-PCR reads and lists one entry per CDR3 protein. This sample has around 17,000 distinct CDR3 sequences, with around 83% found just once. The sample in question was T cells from blood (PBMCs), unsorted or a sorted subset (not recorded which), obtained before or after yellow fever vaccination (not recorded which). These receptor sequences come from a young woman who received the yellow fever vaccine.

The genes are TRBV11-2 and TRBJ2-5; D not resolved. The CDR3 is made up of 15 amino acids. V gave up 5 bases and J gave up 2 bases, with 15 bases separating them. CDR1 SGHAT and CDR2 FQNNGV come from the germline V gene. The CDR3 protein is CASSARHREQETQYF. The CDR3 nucleotides are TGTGCCAGCAGCGCCCGACATAGGGAACAAGAGACCCAGTACTTC.

The sample holds a few counts of this clonotype. The chain combines TRBV23-1 with TRBJ1-2; no reliable D call. TRBV23-1 is identified as an open reading frame with a role that is uncertain. V shed 3 bases and J shed 3 bases, with 11 bases lying between them. The CDR3 extends over 14 amino acids. CDR3 sequence (DNA): TGCGCCAGCAGTCATTTGAACGGAGACTATGGCTACACCTTC. The encoded protein is CASSHLNGDYGYTF.

The rearrangement links TRBV3-1 to TRBJ2-3; D is unclear. CDR3 length: 15 amino acids. The germline V and J ends were trimmed by 0 bases and 1 base, with 8 bases remaining between them. Germline V lookup: CDR1 LGHDT, CDR2 YNNKEL (reference sequence). CDR3: CASSQDHQGTDTQYF. In nucleotides, the CDR3 is TGTGCCAGCAGCCAAGATCATCAGGGCACAGATACGCAGTATTTT.

This rearrangement joins TRBV5-6 to TRBJ2-1; the D gene is possibly TRBD1 (5 bases). The germline CDR1 and CDR2 sequences are SGHDT and YYEEEE. V was pared by 4 bases and J by 7 bases, with 21 bases between. The CDR3 covers 16 residues. CDR3 sequence: CASSTTVRGPGNEQFF. Written as DNA, the CDR3 is TGTGCCAGCAGCACAACGGTAAGGGGCCCCGGGAATGAGCAGTTCTTC.

This clonotype has a handful of counts. V is TRBV5-4 and J is TRBJ1-2, with D possibly TRBD1 on 5 matching bases. Trimming removed 3 bases at V and 3 bases at J, with 15 bases between. This CDR3 is built from 15 residues. Germline CDR1 and CDR2: SGHNT and YYREEE (reference sequence). CDR3: CASSSWGDPDYGYTF. The CDR3 bases are TGTGCCAGCAGCTCCTGGGGGGATCCTGACTATGGCTACACCTTC.

This chain joins TRBV19 and TRBJ1-2; 8 bases agree with TRBD1. The CDR3 has 14 residues. Germline CDR1 LNHDA, CDR2 SQIVND (reference sequence). Trimming cost V 7 bases and J 5 bases; bases outside gene matches: 9. The CDR3 loop is CASNEDRAPYGYTF. CDR3 in DNA: TGTGCCAGTAATGAGGACAGGGCGCCTTATGGCTACACCTTC.

The chain carries TRBV11-1 and TRBJ2-7; 9 bases line up with TRBD2. Trimming at V came to 5 bases and at J to 7 bases, leaving 12 bases not matched to a gene. Germline V lookup: CDR1 SGHAT, CDR2 FQDESV (reference sequence). The CDR3 is 15 residues long. This chain's CDR3 is CASSDFPSGIGEQYF. CDR3 coding DNA: TGTGCCAGCAGCGACTTCCCTAGCGGGATTGGTGAGCAGTACTTC.

The V call is TRBV29-1, the J call TRBJ2-3, with a weak D call TRBD2 (6 bases). CDR3 length: 16 amino acids. Germline V gives CDR1 SQVTM, CDR2 ANQGSEA. Trimming cost V 1 base and J 2 bases, with 16 bases left between them. The CDR3 sequence is CSVEGHPAGSTDTQYF. As DNA, the CDR3 is TGCAGCGTTGAAGGTCATCCCGCGGGGTCCACAGATACGCAGTATTTT.

The chain combines TRBV19 with TRBJ2-4; 14 positions match TRBD2. The V and J ends lost 5 bases and 8 bases, in that order; junction bases with no gene match: 11. Germline values: CDR1 LNHDA, CDR2 SQIVND (reference sequence). The CDR3 loop spans 17 amino acids. The CDR3 here is CASSVSGLAGATDIQYF. The CDR3 region has the DNA TGTGCCAGTAGTGTTTCGGGACTAGCGGGGGCTACGGACATTCAGTACTTC.

The chain recombines TRBV11-3 with TRBJ2-1, with 12 bases fitting TRBD2. Trimming removed 10 bases from V and 4 bases from J; junction bases left unmatched: 2. The CDR3 covers 13 residues. The germline CDR1 and CDR2 sequences are SGHNT and YENEEA. The CDR3 spells CATGLAGYNEQFF. Written as DNA, the CDR3 is TGTGCCACAGGACTAGCGGGATACAATGAGCAGTTCTTC.

The chain links TRBV24-1 to TRBJ2-1; 10 bases align to TRBD2. Losses at the gene ends were 9 bases for V and 5 bases for J; bases not matched to a gene: 6. Per germline, CDR1 KGHDR and CDR2 SFDVKD. The CDR3 loop spans 14 amino acids. Written as DNA, the CDR3 is TGTGCCACCGGTAGCGGGGGGCCGAACAATGAGCAGTTCTTC. It specifies CATGSGGPNNEQFF.

This chain links TRBV30 with TRBJ2-7; unclear D gene. The germline gives CDR1 GTSNPN, CDR2 SVGIG (reference sequence). V lost 1 base and J lost 7, with 8 bases in between. This CDR3 is 11 amino acids long. The CDR3 loop is CAWSGTYEQYF. In nucleotides, the CDR3 is TGTGCCTGGAGTGGAACGTATGAGCAGTACTTC.

The gene calls are TRBV5-1 and TRBJ2-2; 7 bases match TRBD1. V shed 4 bases and J 3 bases; nucleotides not matched to a gene: 3. This CDR3 is built from 14 residues. Germline loops: CDR1 SGHRS, CDR2 YFSETQ. The CDR3 DNA reads as TGCGCCAGCAGCGACGGGACAGACACCGGGGAGCTGTTTTTT. Translation: CASSDGTDTGELFF.

The gene calls are TRBV2 and TRBJ2-3, with a possible D match to TRBD2 (6 bases). This CDR3 has 16 amino acids. Germline V gene sequence: CDR1 SNHLY, CDR2 FYNNEI. Trimming removed 4 bases from V and 2 bases from J, with 16 bases in between. CDR3 coding DNA: TGTGCCAGCAGTGGGTGGGACTCTTTAAACACAGATACGCAGTATTTT. Translating gives CASSGWDSLNTDTQYF.

This clonotype was detected a few times. The V and J genes are TRBV4-3 and TRBJ2-5; 11 positions match TRBD2. The CDR3 consists of 16 residues. Germline V CDR1 and CDR2: LGHNA, YSLEER. The ends lost 0 bases at V and 2 bases at J; junction bases unmatched: 2. The DNA for the CDR3 is TGCGCCAGCAGCCAAGAGCTAGCGGGAGGTCAAGAGACCCAGTACTTC. Translation: CASSQELAGGQETQYF.

The chain recombines TRBV5-6 with TRBJ1-1; D gene uncertain. The V gene's germline CDR1 is SGHDT and CDR2 YYEEEE. This CDR3 contains 12 residues. Between the trimmed V and J ends, which lost 2 bases and 4 bases, there was a span of 6 bases. The CDR3: CASSFMITEAFF. The CDR3 DNA follows: TGTGCCAGCAGCTTTATGATCACTGAAGCTTTCTTT.

The rearrangement uses TRBV11-2 and TRBJ2-5; D is perhaps TRBD2 (6 bases). Germline CDR1 and CDR2: SGHAT and FQNNGV. With 5 bases removed from V and 2 bases from J, the gap between germline ends came to 21 bases. The CDR3 length is 17 residues. For the CDR3, the DNA is TGTGCCAGCAGCCGTACTGGCAGGGACTTGAGTCAAGAGACCCAGTACTTC. Its translation: CASSRTGRDLSQETQYF.

J is TRBJ2-7 and V is TRBV2, with unresolved D. V shed 7 bases and J shed 5 bases, with 9 bases lying between them. The CDR3 runs to 11 residues. CDR1 SNHLY and CDR2 FYNNEI come from the germline V gene. CDR3 amino acids: CASMDNDEQYF. Written as DNA, the CDR3 is TGTGCCAGCATGGATAATGACGAGCAGTACTTC.

The V gene is TRBV12-3 or TRBV12-4, the J gene TRBJ2-7; a possible D gene is TRBD2 (5 bases). CDR3 length: 13 residues. V lost 0 bases, J lost 4 bases, and 7 bases lay in between. In DNA form, the CDR3 reads TGTGCCAGCAGTTTAGCGCGGACTTACGAGCAGTACTTC. Protein: CASSLARTYEQYF.

The chain employs TRBV11-1 and TRBJ1-2; D gene ambiguous. Between the trimmed V and J ends, which lost 2 bases and 8 bases, there was a span of 9 bases. This CDR3 comprises 12 residues. In germline, CDR1 is SGHAT, CDR2 FQDESV (reference sequence). The CDR3 region is CASSLSTRGYTF. The CDR3 DNA is TGTGCCAGCAGCTTATCCACTCGGGGCTACACCTTC.

This clonotype was recorded a few times. The chain uses TRBV10-3 and TRBJ2-7; D is unresolved. The V end was cut by 5 bases, the J end by 0 bases, with 5 bases between. Per the germline V gene, CDR1 is ENHRY and CDR2 is SYGVKD. This CDR3 is built from 12 residues. CDR3 region: CAISPVSYEQYF. CDR3 nucleotides: TGTGCCATCAGTCCGGTCTCCTACGAGCAGTACTTC.

This clonotype was found once. As DNA, the CDR3 is TGTGCCAGCAGCCTCGACAGTATGAAGACCCAGTACTTC. Its translation is CASSLDSMKTQYF. The chain links TRBV11-2 to TRBJ2-5; a possible D gene is TRBD1 (5 bases). The V gene lost 5 bases and the J gene lost 6 bases, with 13 bases spanning the gap. CDR1 and CDR2 from the germline V gene are SGHAT and FQNNGV. The CDR3 spans 13 residues.

This clonotype was observed a single time. This chain uses TRBV11-2 with TRBJ2-7; TRBD2 aligns across 14 bases. CDR1 and CDR2 (germline): SGHAT, FQNNGV. The length of the CDR3 is 18 residues. The junction had 11 bases not matched to a gene; V was cut back by 3 bases and J by 4 bases. The CDR3 reads CASSFELGGLAGEYEQYF. The CDR3 coding sequence is TGTGCCAGCAGCTTCGAACTTGGGGGACTAGCGGGAGAATACGAGCAGTACTTC.

The rearrangement uses TRBV18 and TRBJ2-7; D is perhaps TRBD1 (6 bases). V shed 3 bases and J shed 0 bases, with 9 bases lying between them. From germline, CDR1 is KGHSH and CDR2 LQKENI. This CDR3 is built from 14 residues. CDR3 sequence (DNA): TGTGCCAGCTCACCGAGGGACATCTCCTACGAGCAGTACTTC. As protein: CASSPRDISYEQYF.

The V call is TRBV29-1, the J call TRBJ2-1, with D possibly being TRBD2 (6 bases). The CDR3 is made up of 13 amino acids. V was cut by 2 bases and J by 7 bases, with 12 bases left in between. The germline V gene has CDR1 SQVTM and CDR2 ANQGSEA. The chain's CDR3 is CSVERDLKNEQFF. The CDR3, as DNA: TGCAGCGTTGAAAGGGACTTAAAGAATGAGCAGTTCTTC.

This clonotype appeared once. The rearrangement uses TRBV11-3 and TRBJ1-1; 9 nucleotides line up with TRBD1. CDR3 length equals 15 residues. The V segment lost 5 bases and the J segment 4 bases; nucleotides outside the gene matches: 8. The germline CDR1 and CDR2 sequences are SGHNT and YENEEA. CDR3 bases: TGTGCCAGCAGCGTCCCCGGGACAGGGAGCACTGAAGCTTTCTTT. Translation gives CASSVPGTGSTEAFF.

The V call is TRBV10-1, the J call TRBJ2-4, with unresolved D. Germline V gene sequence: CDR1 WNHNN, CDR2 SYGVQD (reference sequence). CDR3 size: 14 residues. V shed 0 bases and J shed 2 bases, with 5 bases lying between them. The CDR3 DNA reads TGCGCCAGCAGTGAGTCAGGGACCAAAAACATTCAGTACTTC. Its protein product is CASSESGTKNIQYF.

This clonotype has only a few counts. This rearrangement joins TRBV19 to TRBJ1-1, with 12 bases lining up with TRBD1. The ends lost 5 bases at V and 1 base at J; junction bases unmatched: 8. Germline assignment: CDR1 LNHDA and CDR2 SQIVND (reference sequence). There are 17 residues in the CDR3. The CDR3 nucleotides are TGTGCCAGTAGTCCTCCGGGACAGGGGGCCCGGAACACTGAAGCTTTCTTT. Translation gives CASSPPGQGARNTEAFF.

J is TRBJ2-7 and V is TRBV20-1, with D possibly matching TRBD1 (6 bases). The CDR3 has 15 residues. Germline V gene sequence: CDR1 DFQATT, CDR2 SNEGSKA (reference sequence). Trimming removed 6 bases at V and 0 bases at J, with 18 bases between. The CDR3 loop is CSAHTGPGHSYEQYF. The CDR3 coding sequence is TGCAGTGCCCATACTGGTCCGGGACACTCCTACGAGCAGTACTTC.

This rearrangement joins TRBV11-3 to TRBJ2-7; D call uncertain. V lost 1 base and J lost 0, with 7 bases in between. The CDR3 is 14 amino acids. The germline gives CDR1 SGHNT, CDR2 YENEEA. The CDR3 reads CASSLGRNSYEQYF. The CDR3 region has the DNA TGTGCCAGCAGCTTAGGTCGAAACTCCTACGAGCAGTACTTC.

The rearrangement uses TRBV11-1 and TRBJ2-3; no clear D gene. CDR1 SGHAT and CDR2 FQDESV come from the germline V gene (reference sequence). This CDR3 is built from 14 residues. Trimming removed 11 bases at V and 1 base at J, with 16 bases between. The CDR3 loop is CASPRSDRTDTQYF. The CDR3, as DNA: TGTGCCTCCCCAAGGTCAGACCGCACAGATACGCAGTATTTT.

The chain is built from TRBV6-5 and TRBJ2-7; D gene uncertain. Germline V gene sequence: CDR1 MNHEY, CDR2 SVGAGI. CDR3 size: 13 residues. Trimming took off 0 bases at V and 0 bases at J, with 3 bases between the two ends. In nucleotides, the CDR3 is TGTGCCAGCAGTTACTCAGTCTCCTACGAGCAGTACTTC. It specifies CASSYSVSYEQYF.